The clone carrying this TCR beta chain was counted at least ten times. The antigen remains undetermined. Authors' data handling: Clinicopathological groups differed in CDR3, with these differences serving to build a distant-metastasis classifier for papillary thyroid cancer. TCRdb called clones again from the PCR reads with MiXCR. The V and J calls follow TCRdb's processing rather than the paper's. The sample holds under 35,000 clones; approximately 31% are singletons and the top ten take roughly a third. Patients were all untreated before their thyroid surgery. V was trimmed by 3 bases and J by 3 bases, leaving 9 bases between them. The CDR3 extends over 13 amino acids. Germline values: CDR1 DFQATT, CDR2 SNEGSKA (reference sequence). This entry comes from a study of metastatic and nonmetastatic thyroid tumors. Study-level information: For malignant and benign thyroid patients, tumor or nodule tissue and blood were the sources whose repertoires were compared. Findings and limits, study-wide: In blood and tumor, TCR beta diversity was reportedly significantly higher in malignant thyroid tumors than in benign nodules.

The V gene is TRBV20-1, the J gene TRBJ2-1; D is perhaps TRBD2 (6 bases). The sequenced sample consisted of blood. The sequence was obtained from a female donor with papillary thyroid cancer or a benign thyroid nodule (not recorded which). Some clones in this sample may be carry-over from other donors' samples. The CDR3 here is CSASGTDYNEQFF. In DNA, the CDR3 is TGCAGTGCTAGTGGGACTGACTACAATGAGCAGTTCTTC.